The 7 T cell receptor beta chains below all came from one sample that was sequenced in a study of blood T cell repertoires in COVID-19. Clones were sequenced by immunoSEQ multiplex PCR, and TCRdb holds only the in-frame ones, with some missing. The repertoire has around 310,000 clones, roughly nine tenths of them found once; the top ten carry less than 9.5%. Sample: PBMCs or T cells enriched from blood (not recorded which). Source of these receptors: a young woman who had recovered from COVID-19.

V gene TRBV3-1 (or the pseudogene TRBV3-2) combines with J gene TRBJ2-2; a possible D gene is TRBD2 (5 bases). The CDR3 has 17 amino acids. CDR1 and CDR2 from the germline V gene are LGHDT and YNNKEL (reference sequence). The V gene lost 0 bases and the J gene lost 1 base, with 12 bases spanning the gap. CDR3 in DNA: TGTGCCAGCAGCCAAGATTTGAGCGGATTGAACACCGGGGAGCTGTTTTTT. It codes for CASSQDLSGLNTGELFF.

The chain recombines TRBV5-1 with TRBJ2-1; D ambiguous. Germline V CDR1 and CDR2: SGHRS, YFSETQ. The CDR3 spans 15 residues. V was cut by 0 bases and J by 5 bases, with 12 bases left in between. CDR3 sequence reads: CASSLDSSLNNEQFF. CDR3 sequence (DNA): TGCGCCAGCAGCTTGGACTCAAGCCTTAACAATGAGCAGTTCTTC.

The chain recombines TRBV29-1 with TRBJ1-2; D might be TRBD1 (5 bases). V was shortened by 4 bases and J by 8 bases, with 17 bases between the two germline ends. CDR1 is SQVTM, CDR2 ANQGSEA, per germline. This CDR3 has 13 residues. CDR3 DNA: TGCAGCGTTGTGGGCAGACAGCGGGGCGGCTACACCTTC. Amino acids: CSVVGRQRGGYTF.

V gene TRBV25-1 combines with J gene TRBJ2-3; D perhaps matches TRBD1 (6 bases). The CDR3 spans 17 residues. Germline CDR1 is MGHDK and CDR2 is SYGVNS. V dropped 0 bases and J dropped 0 bases, with 13 bases sitting between them. CDR3 in amino acids: CASSEYRQGSSTDTQYF. The CDR3 DNA reads as TGTGCCAGCAGTGAATACAGGCAGGGGTCTAGCACAGATACGCAGTATTTT. Variable domain in full (rest from reference TRBV25-1 and TRBJ2-3): EADIYQTPRYLVIGTGKKITLECSQTMGHDKMYWYQQDPGMELHLIHYSYGVNSTEKGDLSSESTVSRIRTEHFPLTLESARPSHTSQYLCASSEYRQGSSTDTQYFGPGTRLTVL.

This rearrangement joins TRBV27 to TRBJ1-2; D gene unclear. The V gene's germline CDR1 is MNHEY and CDR2 SMNVEV (reference sequence). CDR3 length: 13 residues. The ends were cut back, 7 bases at V and 13 bases at J, with 22 bases in the middle. The CDR3 nucleotides are TGTGCCAGCACTAATGCACTGGAGGCGACTTTCACCTTC. Translation: CASTNALEATFTF.

In the case of this clone: Other nucleotide sequences from this sample produce the same CDR3. This chain uses TRBV28 with TRBJ2-7; D gene uncertain. CDR1 and CDR2 (germline): MDHEN, SYDVKM. CDR3 length: 13 residues. Trimming pared 8 bases from V and 2 bases from J, leaving 13 bases between. The CDR3 is CASRLPGPYEQYF. The DNA for the CDR3 is TGTGCCAGCCGCCTACCCGGTCCCTACGAGCAGTACTTC.

CDR3 amino acids: CASSYRQGVGGNTIYF. The CDR3, as DNA: TGTGCCAGCAGTTACCGGCAGGGGGTGGGTGGAAACACCATATATTTT. The rearrangement links TRBV6-6 to TRBJ1-3; 7 bases map to TRBD1. The CDR3 is 16 amino acids. J lost 3 bases, V lost 2 bases, and 7 bases had no gene match. Germline CDR1 is MNHNY and CDR2 is SVGAGI (reference sequence).